The next 8 T cell receptor beta chains were all read from a single sample in a study of a mutant IDH1 vaccine in newly diagnosed glioma (dated by TCRdb to the early 2020s). The time point label of this sample denotes: baseline, week 1 (first vaccination visit). The treatment or condition label, as the study defines it: pre-vaccination baseline after standard-of-care therapy. The library was obtained by the immunoSEQ multiplex PCR assay. TCRdb took this table from immuneACCESS and kept in-frame rearrangements with V and J called. Such tables lack part of the clones; where checked against another copy, unresolved V genes explain under half of the gap, and the rest is unexplained. The sample table holds 90,000 to 95,000 clones, of which 83% were seen once. The leading ten clones occupy approximately 8% of the sample. The sequences come from PBMCs, collected from a glioma patient treated with radiotherapy, temozolomide or both. These receptors all come from a woman in her 50s with glioma.

This chain connects TRBV7-2 to TRBJ2-7; no firm D call. V was cut by 4 bases and J by 3 bases, with 10 bases left in between. In germline, CDR1 is SGHTA, CDR2 FQGNSA. The CDR3 is made up of 13 amino acids. DNA of the CDR3: TGTGCCAGCAGCTCTCATTACCTCTACGAGCAGTACTTC. The encoded protein is CASSSHYLYEQYF.

V and J are TRBV5-1 and TRBJ1-1; D is ambiguous. Germline V CDR1 and CDR2: SGHRS, YFSETQ. The CDR3 has 14 amino acids. Trimming removed 2 bases from V and 2 bases from J, with 10 bases in between. The CDR3 protein is CASSFDTFNTEAFF. In nucleotides, the CDR3 is TGCGCCAGCAGCTTTGACACGTTCAACACTGAAGCTTTCTTT.

The rearrangement joins TRBV18 to TRBJ2-5; 7 nucleotides align to TRBD2. V dropped 5 bases and J dropped 5; count of bases not matched to a gene: 8. Germline V gives CDR1 KGHSH, CDR2 LQKENI. The CDR3 extends over 14 amino acids. CDR3 protein: CASSAGERGETQYF. The CDR3 bases are TGTGCCAGCTCAGCGGGGGAACGGGGGGAGACCCAGTACTTC.

The CDR3 DNA follows: TGCGCCAGCAGCCACTTGGGACGGGAGTTCCTAGCCAAAAACATTCAGTACTTC. Translation gives CASSHLGREFLAKNIQYF. V is TRBV10-1 and J is TRBJ2-4, with D possibly being TRBD2 (6 bases). The germline CDR1 and CDR2 sequences are WNHNN and SYGVQD (reference sequence). The CDR3 spans 18 residues. V dropped 6 bases and J dropped 0 bases, with 21 bases sitting between them.

The rearrangement uses TRBV2 and TRBJ2-7; TRBD1 matches at 9 bases. The CDR3 is 15 amino acids. Germline values: CDR1 SNHLY, CDR2 FYNNEI. V gave up 6 bases and J gave up 2 bases; unmatched junction bases: 8. The CDR3 here is CASRTDRDRAYEQYF. In DNA, the CDR3 is TGTGCCAGCAGGACGGACCGGGACAGGGCCTACGAGCAGTACTTC.

J is TRBJ1-4 and V is TRBV6-1, with 10 bases that match TRBD1. J lost 8 bases, V lost 4 bases, and 7 bases had no gene match. The V gene's germline CDR1 is MNHNS and CDR2 SASEGT. The CDR3 contains 15 residues. CDR3 sequence: CASSAKRTGGEKLFF. CDR3 nucleotides: TGTGCCAGCAGTGCGAAAAGGACAGGGGGGGAAAAACTGTTTTTT.

The rearrangement uses TRBV29-1 and TRBJ1-1; 8 nucleotides line up with TRBD1. The germline gives CDR1 SQVTM, CDR2 ANQGSEA. The CDR3 contains 12 residues. With 6 bases clipped from V and 1 base from J, the junction kept 1 base outside the gene matches. CDR3 in amino acids: CSVGQANTEAFF. The DNA of the CDR3 is TGCAGCGTGGGACAGGCGAACACTGAAGCTTTCTTT.

The chain uses TRBV27 and TRBJ2-7; 7 bases fit TRBD2. The CDR3 spans 13 residues. The germline V gene has CDR1 MNHEY and CDR2 SMNVEV (reference sequence). Germline trimming cut 5 bases from V and 6 bases from J; bases unmatched to any gene: 7. CDR3 nucleotide sequence: TGTGCCAGCAGTCCAGGCGGGGGATTCGAGCAGTACTTC. Translation gives CASSPGGGFEQYF.